A single sample is the source of the 2 T cell receptor beta chains below, sequenced in a study of a mutant IDH1 vaccine in newly diagnosed glioma. Time point here: week 47, end of study. Every vaccination contained 300 ug of the mutant IDH1 20-mer peptide and was paired with topical imiquimod. Method: immunoSEQ multiplex PCR; TCRdb's copy keeps in-frame clones and lacks some. The table lists 45,000 to 65,000 clones, 65% of them singletons, with about 4.8% in the top ten. The antigens of these receptors remain unknown. The material sequenced was peripheral blood mononuclear cells (PBMCs), taken from a glioma patient whose treatment included an IDH1 peptide vaccine. These TCRs come from a man aged 35 to 55 with glioma. Some clones in this sample may be carry-over from other donors' samples.

This clone was seen more than once but under ten times. The V and J genes are TRBV7-8 and TRBJ1-1; D ambiguous. V was pared by 0 bases and J by 1 base, with 12 bases between. This CDR3 spans 16 amino acids. Per the germline V gene, CDR1 is SGHVS and CDR2 is FQNEAQ. Written as DNA, the CDR3 is TGTGCCAGCAGCTTAGCATTTAGGACGGCGAACACTGAAGCTTTCTTT. Its translation is CASSLAFRTANTEAFF.

The rearrangement links TRBV9 to TRBJ1-5; tentative D call: TRBD1 (6 bases). Trimming took 0 bases from V and 3 from J, leaving 10 bases between them. This CDR3 spans 15 amino acids. Germline CDR1 is SGDLS and CDR2 is YYNGEE. In DNA form, the CDR3 reads TGTGCCAGCAGCGTAGACGGGGGGCACAATCAGCCCCAGCATTTT. Its protein product is CASSVDGGHNQPQHF.